Below are 32 T cell receptor beta chains sequenced from a single sample in a study of T cells in Graves' hyperthyroidism and ophthalmopathy. RNA transcripts yielded amplified TCR beta CDR3 regions. When the TCR CDR3 underwent first-round RT-PCR, the HTBI primer set was used. TCRdb itself ran the multiplex PCR reads through MiXCR, one entry per CDR3 protein. The table lists 500,000 or so distinct CDR3 sequences, 17% of them singletons. The sequencing input was blood. These receptor sequences come from a woman between 18 and 30 years old with Graves' ophthalmopathy.

This clonotype was counted at least ten times. This chain links TRBV12-3 or TRBV12-4 with TRBJ1-1, with D possibly matching TRBD1 (5 bases). The V and J ends lost 5 bases and 2 bases respectively, with 9 bases between them. The CDR3 is 13 amino acids. The CDR3 loop reads CASSTGANTEAFF. The CDR3, as DNA: TGTGCCAGCAGTACCGGGGCTAACACTGAAGCTTTCTTT.

This clonotype was observed at least ten times. The chain carries TRBV3-1 and TRBJ2-2; 9 bases agree with TRBD1. The CDR3 is 14 residues long. The germline V gene encodes CDR1 LGHDT and CDR2 YNNKEL (reference sequence). V lost 6 bases to trimming and J lost 10 bases; unmatched junction nucleotides: 9. The CDR3 loop is CASSPTGGQEELFF. CDR3 coding DNA: TGTGCCAGCAGTCCAACAGGGGGCCAGGAGGAGCTGTTTTTT.

This clonotype was seen many times. The rearrangement joins TRBV6-2 or TRBV6-3 to TRBJ1-2; no clear D gene. This CDR3 region has 11 residues. Deletions cut 6 bases from V and 8 bases from J, with 10 bases between. Per germline, CDR1 MNHEY and CDR2 SVGEGT. The DNA of the CDR3 is TGTGCCAGCAGAGCAGGTCAAGGCTACACCTTC. Protein sequence: CASRAGQGYTF.

This clonotype was counted ten times or more. V gene TRBV12-3 or TRBV12-4 combines with J gene TRBJ1-1; perhaps TRBD1 as D (5 bases). V was trimmed by 7 bases and J by 2 bases, leaving 23 bases between them. The CDR3 loop spans 17 amino acids. CDR3 loop: CASTPPRPGLLNTEAFF. CDR3 nucleotide sequence: TGTGCCAGCACCCCTCCTCGTCCGGGACTACTTAACACTGAAGCTTTCTTT.

As regards this clonotype: A read error may explain this, as a much larger clone is one base away. The chain combines TRBV18 with TRBJ2-3; 7 bases match TRBD1. Losses at the gene ends were 6 bases for V and 6 bases for J; bases not matched to a gene: 6. Germline CDR1 KGHSH, CDR2 LQKENI. CDR3 size: 13 residues. The CDR3 bases are TGTGCCAGCTCCCTGAGGGGGCAGGATACGCAGTATTTT. It encodes CASSLRGQDTQYF.

In its sample, this clonotype was seen many times. This chain links TRBV6-1 with TRBJ1-6; 8 nucleotides match TRBD1. V dropped 5 bases and J dropped 8; count of bases not matched to a gene: 5. CDR1 MNHNS and CDR2 SASEGT come from the germline V gene. CDR3 length equals 14 residues. The CDR3, as DNA: TGTGCCAGCAGTCCCGGGACAGGCGATTCACCCCTCCACTTT. Its protein product is CASSPGTGDSPLHF.

There are many counts of this clonotype. This rearrangement joins TRBV7-9 to TRBJ1-2, with D hard to call. Germline values: CDR1 SEHNR, CDR2 FQNEAQ (reference sequence). The V end lost 5 bases, the J end lost 3 bases, and 10 bases lay between the germline ends. This CDR3 comprises 13 residues. CDR3 residues: CASSRSTDYGYTF. For the CDR3, the DNA is TGTGCCAGCAGCCGTTCGACGGACTATGGCTACACCTTC.

This clonotype was observed many times. The gene calls are TRBV20-1 and TRBJ1-1, with TRBD1 matching over 7 bases. The CDR3 runs 13 residues. V lost 8 bases and J lost 8; bases outside the gene matches: 14. Germline assignment: CDR1 DFQATT and CDR2 SNEGSKA (reference sequence). This chain's CDR3 is CSPRQGMYVEAFF. CDR3 sequence (DNA): TGCAGTCCCCGACAGGGAATGTACGTGGAAGCTTTCTTT.

This chain joins TRBV6-1 and TRBJ1-6, with D uncertain. The CDR3 consists of 15 residues. The germline V gene has CDR1 MNHNS and CDR2 SASEGT. The V end was cut by 8 bases, the J end by 0 bases, with 11 bases between. In nucleotides, the CDR3 is TGTGCCAGCCTGCGTCAGAGCTCCTATAATTCACCCCTCCACTTT. This gives the protein CASLRQSSYNSPLHF.

In its sample, this clonotype was seen a few times. The V gene is TRBV3-1, the J gene TRBJ2-7; 12 nucleotides match TRBD1. Germline assignment: CDR1 LGHDT and CDR2 YNNKEL (reference sequence). Trimming at V came to 0 bases and at J to 7 bases, leaving 7 bases not matched to a gene. This CDR3 is built from 16 residues. CDR3 protein: CASSQERGQGAGEQYF. CDR3 sequence (DNA): TGTGCCAGCAGCCAAGAGAGGGGACAGGGGGCGGGGGAGCAGTACTTC.

V and J are TRBV7-2 and TRBJ2-1; D assignment may be TRBD1 or TRBD2 (5 bases each). Germline-derived CDR1 and CDR2 are SGHTA and FQGNSA. V gave up 5 bases and J gave up 9 bases, with 17 bases separating them. This CDR3 has 14 amino acids. DNA for the CDR3: TGTGCCAGCAGCCCATCCGGGACGCTTTTTGAGCAGTTCTTC. Protein: CASSPSGTLFEQFF.

This clonotype has a count of ten or more. The rearrangement joins TRBV7-2 to TRBJ2-7, with 14 bases aligning to TRBD2. The ends lost 5 bases at V and 7 bases at J; junction bases unmatched: 7. Germline CDR1 is SGHTA and CDR2 is FQGNSA. The CDR3 covers 15 residues. The CDR3 sequence is CASSQTSGRAREQYF. Here the CDR3 DNA reads TGTGCCAGCAGCCAGACTAGCGGGAGGGCTCGGGAGCAGTACTTC.

This chain joins TRBV27 and TRBJ2-2, with D unclear. This CDR3 is 14 amino acids long. Per germline, CDR1 MNHEY and CDR2 SMNVEV (reference sequence). The V end was cut by 2 bases, the J end by 4 bases, with 8 bases between. Written as DNA, the CDR3 is TGTGCCAGCAGTTTAACAGCTCTCACCGGGGAGCTGTTTTTT. This encodes CASSLTALTGELFF.

Only a few counts were recorded for this clonotype. V is TRBV28 and J is TRBJ2-1; possible D gene TRBD1, 5 bases. The CDR3 runs 16 residues. The germline CDR1 and CDR2 sequences are MDHEN and SYDVKM. The V end was cut by 4 bases, the J end by 0 bases, with 13 bases between. The CDR3 region has the DNA TGTGCCAGCAGTTACTACAGGCAGACCTCCTACAATGAGCAGTTCTTC. It codes for CASSYYRQTSYNEQFF.

This clonotype was picked up many times. The chain employs TRBV5-1 and TRBJ1-4; D call uncertain. V lost 1 base, J lost 4 bases, and 11 bases lay in between. Looked up from germline, CDR1 is SGHRS and CDR2 is YFSETQ. CDR3 length: 15 residues. The CDR3 loop is CASSLRGINNEKLFF. The CDR3 DNA reads TGCGCCAGCAGCTTGCGGGGTATTAATAATGAAAAACTGTTTTTT.

This clonotype appeared a few times. The gene calls are TRBV10-3 and TRBJ2-3, with unresolved D. CDR1 is ENHRY, CDR2 SYGVKD, per germline. V was clipped by 5 bases and J by 6 bases, with 12 bases between them. The CDR3 loop spans 13 amino acids. The CDR3 DNA sequence: TGTGCCATCAGTAACCCTCCCGGGGATACGCAGTATTTT. Its protein is CAISNPPGDTQYF.

This clonotype was seen many times. The gene calls are TRBV2 and TRBJ2-5; a possible D gene is TRBD1 (6 bases). CDR1 SNHLY and CDR2 FYNNEI come from the germline V gene. The CDR3 runs 13 residues. V was clipped by 7 bases and J by 2 bases, with 11 bases between them. The CDR3 sequence: CASTTGGQETQYF. The DNA of the CDR3 is TGTGCCAGCACGACAGGTGGTCAAGAGACCCAGTACTTC.

This chain connects TRBV29-1 to TRBJ1-3, with D possibly being TRBD1 (5 bases). This CDR3 comprises 13 residues. Germline V lookup: CDR1 SQVTM, CDR2 ANQGSEA. V lost 4 bases to trimming and J lost 0 bases, with 7 bases between them. For the CDR3, the DNA is TGCAGCGTTGCGGGGCTCTCTGGAAACACCATATATTTT. Its protein product is CSVAGLSGNTIYF.

The chain employs TRBV30 and TRBJ1-1; perhaps TRBD1 as D (6 bases). The CDR3 has 15 amino acids. The V and J ends lost 0 bases and 1 base respectively, with 12 bases between them. Germline V gene sequence: CDR1 GTSNPN, CDR2 SVGIG (reference sequence). In DNA, the CDR3 is TGTGCCTGGAGTGTAAGCCGGGGGGCGAACACTGAAGCTTTCTTT. This gives the protein CAWSVSRGANTEAFF.

At least ten counts were recorded for this clonotype. This chain joins TRBV11-2 and TRBJ2-6; weak D call: TRBD2 (5 bases). The germline V gene has CDR1 SGHAT and CDR2 FQNNGV. The CDR3 contains 15 residues. Trimming took 1 base from V and 3 from J, leaving 7 bases between them. The DNA for the CDR3 is TGTGCCAGCAGCTTAGGGGGAGATGGGGCCAACGTCCTGACTTTC. This sequence encodes CASSLGGDGANVLTF.

This clonotype showed up many times. CDR3 in DNA: TGTGCCAGCAGCTTACTAGCGGGAGGGCCATTGAATGAGCAGTTCTTC. Amino acid sequence: CASSLLAGGPLNEQFF. V gene TRBV7-3 combines with J gene TRBJ2-1; TRBD2 agrees at 12 bases. With V trimmed by 2 bases and J by 7 bases, 6 bases remained unmatched. The CDR3 is made up of 16 amino acids. CDR1 and CDR2 from the germline V gene are SGHTA and FQGTGA.

The chain links TRBV6-2 or TRBV6-3 to TRBJ1-2; 7 bases match TRBD1. The germline V gene encodes CDR1 MNHEY and CDR2 SVGEGT. V shed 8 bases, J shed 7 bases, and the junction held 7 bases outside the gene matches. This CDR3 has 12 residues. CDR3: CASGAGGSGYTF. CDR3 DNA: TGTGCCAGCGGCGCAGGGGGGAGTGGCTACACCTTC.

The sample holds many counts of this clonotype. J is TRBJ2-7 and V is TRBV6-2 or TRBV6-3; tentatively, D is TRBD1 (6 bases). CDR3 length: 13 amino acids. The V and J ends lost 10 bases and 4 bases respectively, with 17 bases between them. The germline gives CDR1 MNHEY, CDR2 SVGEGT. The CDR3 nucleotides read TGTGCCATCTGGGACATTTTGGGATACGAGCAGTACTTC. Its translation is CAIWDILGYEQYF.

This clonotype was counted many times. The chain joins TRBV9 to TRBJ1-2; 7 bases agree with TRBD1. The CDR3 has 15 residues. From germline, CDR1 is SGDLS and CDR2 YYNGEE. After removal of 0 bases from V and 7 bases from J, the junction contained 9 bases not matched to a gene. The DNA for the CDR3 is TGTGCCAGCAGCGTAGAGGATCAGGGGGGCTCTGGCTACACCTTC. This codes for CASSVEDQGGSGYTF.

This clonotype was seen many times. The chain carries TRBV20-1 and TRBJ2-3; 7 nucleotides line up with TRBD1. The germline gives CDR1 DFQATT, CDR2 SNEGSKA (reference sequence). V lost 4 bases, J lost 2 bases, and 15 bases stayed unmatched. CDR3 size: 17 residues. CDR3 sequence reads: CSATLILGTAATDTQYF. The CDR3 DNA reads as TGCAGTGCTACCCTAATTCTTGGGACAGCTGCCACAGATACGCAGTATTTT.

In its sample, this clonotype was seen a few times. The chain couples TRBV13 to TRBJ2-7, with a possible D match to TRBD1 (6 bases). V was shortened by 5 bases and J by 5 bases, with 19 bases between the two germline ends. Germline loops: CDR1 PRHDT, CDR2 FYEKMQ (reference sequence). This CDR3 has 15 residues. CDR3 region: CASSPPGRGNDEQYF. The CDR3 region has the DNA TGTGCCAGCAGCCCCCCCGGCAGGGGCAACGACGAGCAGTACTTC. Filled out from reference TRBV13 and TRBJ2-7, the complete variable domain reads AAGVIQSPRHLIKEKRETATLKCYPIPRHDTVYWYQQGPGQDPQFLISFYEKMQSDKGSIPDRFSAQQFSDYHSELNMSSLELGDSALYFCASSPPGRGNDEQYFGPGTRLTVT.

This clonotype was observed a handful of times. The chain joins TRBV19 to TRBJ1-2; the D is unclear. Looked up from germline, CDR1 is LNHDA and CDR2 is SQIVND (reference sequence). V was shortened by 5 bases and J by 8 bases, with 15 bases between the two germline ends. The CDR3 sequence is 13 residues long. CDR3 amino acids: CASSFTDLAGYTF. As DNA, the CDR3 is TGTGCCAGTAGTTTCACAGATTTAGCGGGCTACACCTTC.

This clonotype was seen repeatedly, ten times or more. The genes are TRBV6-1 and TRBJ2-7; 7 bases line up with TRBD1. The CDR3 length is 16 residues. Germline V CDR1 and CDR2: MNHNS, SASEGT. The J segment lost 4 bases and the V segment lost 0 bases, leaving 9 bases of the junction unmatched. CDR3 bases: TGTGCCAGCAGTGAAGCCCCCGGGACAGTCCGATACGAGCAGTACTTC. Its protein is CASSEAPGTVRYEQYF.

The chain couples TRBV9 to TRBJ1-2; D is undetermined. The CDR3 covers 14 residues. Trimming cost V 0 bases and J 8 bases, with 14 bases left between them. The germline V gene has CDR1 SGDLS and CDR2 YYNGEE. The CDR3 protein is CASSVDWRSQGYTF. As DNA, the CDR3 is TGTGCCAGCAGCGTAGATTGGCGGAGCCAGGGCTACACCTTC.

Only a few counts were recorded for this clonotype. The chain is built from TRBV19 and TRBJ2-1, with a possible D match to TRBD1 (7 bases). V was trimmed by 2 bases and J by 5 bases, leaving 10 bases between them. Germline V lookup: CDR1 LNHDA, CDR2 SQIVND (reference sequence). CDR3 length: 14 amino acids. CDR3: CASSIQGGNNEQFF. The CDR3 DNA reads as TGTGCCAGTAGTATACAGGGGGGAAACAATGAGCAGTTCTTC. The complete variable domain, with remaining parts taken from reference TRBV19 and TRBJ2-1, reads DGGITQSPKYLFRKEGQNVTLSCEQNLNHDAMYWYRQDPGQGLRLIYYSQIVNDFQKGDIAEGYSVSREKKESFPLTVTSAQKNPTAFYLCASSIQGGNNEQFFGPGTRLTVL.

This clonotype has just a few counts. The CDR3 nucleotides read TGCGCCAGCAGCCAAGGCTTTGGGGTTGGGGACACTGAAGCTTTCTTT. It encodes CASSQGFGVGDTEAFF. V usage is TRBV4-1 and J usage is TRBJ1-1; D uncertain. CDR3 size: 16 residues. The germline gives CDR1 MGHRA, CDR2 YSYEKL. V was trimmed by 1 base and J by 3 bases, leaving 15 bases between them.

This clonotype has ten or more counts. J is TRBJ2-1 and V is TRBV28; 8 bases are shared with TRBD2. This CDR3 is 14 amino acids long. V dropped 6 bases and J dropped 7; count of bases not matched to a gene: 8. Germline V gene lookup returns CDR1 MDHEN and CDR2 SYDVKM. The CDR3 reads CASRQGLARNEQFF. CDR3 nucleotides: TGTGCCAGCAGACAAGGACTAGCTAGAAATGAGCAGTTCTTC.